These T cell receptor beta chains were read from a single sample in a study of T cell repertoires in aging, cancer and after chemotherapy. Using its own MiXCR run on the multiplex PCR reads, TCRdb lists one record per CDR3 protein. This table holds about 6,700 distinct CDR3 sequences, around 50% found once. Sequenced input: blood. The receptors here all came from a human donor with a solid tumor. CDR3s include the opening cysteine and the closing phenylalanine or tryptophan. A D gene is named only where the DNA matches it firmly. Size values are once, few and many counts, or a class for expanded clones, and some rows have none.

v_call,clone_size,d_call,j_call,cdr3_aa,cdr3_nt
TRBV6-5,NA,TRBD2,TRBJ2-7,CASSYSTSGGRYEQYF,TGTGCCAGCAGTTACTCGACTAGCGGAGGAAGGTACGAGCAGTACTTC
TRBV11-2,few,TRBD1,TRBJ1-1,CASSLGAGGWNTEAFF,TGTGCCAGCAGCTTAGGGGCAGGGGGCTGGAACACTGAAGCTTTCTTT
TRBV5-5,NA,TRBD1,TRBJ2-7,CASSFSGTGVEQYF,TGTGCCAGCAGCTTCTCCGGGACAGGGGTAGAGCAGTACTTC
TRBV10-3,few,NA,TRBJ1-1,CAISANLDRPNTEAFF,TGTGCCATCAGTGCCAATTTGGACAGACCGAACACTGAAGCTTTCTTT
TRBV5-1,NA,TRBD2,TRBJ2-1,CASSLVGSGRALRDEQFF,TGCGCCAGCAGCTTGGTTGGTAGCGGGAGGGCCTTGCGTGATGAGCAGTTCTTC
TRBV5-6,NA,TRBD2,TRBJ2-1,CASSLGGGRTYNEQFF,TGTGCCAGCAGCTTGGGGGGCGGGAGGACATACAATGAGCAGTTCTTC
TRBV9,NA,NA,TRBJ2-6,CASSVAGGNSGANVLTF,TGTGCCAGCAGCGTAGCTGGCGGAAACTCTGGGGCCAACGTCCTGACTTTC
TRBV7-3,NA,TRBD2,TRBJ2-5,CASRIGLAGGWGETQYF,TGTGCCAGCCGGATCGGTTTGGCGGGAGGATGGGGAGAGACCCAGTACTTC
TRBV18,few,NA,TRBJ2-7,CASSPDSSYEQYF,TGTGCCAGCTCACCCGACAGCTCCTACGAGCAGTACTTC
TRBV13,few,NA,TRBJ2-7,CASSLQGISEQYF,TGTGCCAGCAGCCTTCAGGGGATCTCCGAGCAGTACTTC
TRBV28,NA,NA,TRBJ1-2,CASSNRAPAYGYTF,TGTGCCAGCAGTAACAGGGCCCCAGCTTATGGCTACACCTTC
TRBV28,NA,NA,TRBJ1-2,CASSDPLYGYTF,TGTGCCAGCTCCGATCCACTCTATGGCTACACCTTC
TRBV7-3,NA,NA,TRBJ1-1,CASSLGGVGTEAFF,TGTGCCAGCAGCTTAGGCGGCGTAGGCACTGAAGCTTTCTTT
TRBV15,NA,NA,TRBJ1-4,CATSRIRTGGEKLFF,TGTGCCACCAGCAGGATACGAACAGGAGGGGAAAAACTGTTTTTT
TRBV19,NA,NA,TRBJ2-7,CASSRGGTPYYEQYF,TGTGCCAGTAGTCGAGGCGGTACCCCCTACTACGAGCAGTACTTC
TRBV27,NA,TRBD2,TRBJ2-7,CASSSSGTSYEQYF,TGTGCCAGCAGCTCGAGCGGGACCTCCTACGAGCAGTACTTC
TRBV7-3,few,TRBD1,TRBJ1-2,CASSLSRTGNYGYTF,TGTGCCAGCAGCTTAAGCCGGACAGGAAACTATGGCTACACCTTC
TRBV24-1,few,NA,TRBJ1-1,CATSDGGGETGEAFF,TGTGCCACCAGTGATGGGGGCGGAGAAACGGGTGAAGCTTTCTTT
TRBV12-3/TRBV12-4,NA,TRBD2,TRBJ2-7,CASTGAPTSGISYEQYF,TGTGCCAGCACCGGAGCTCCAACTAGCGGGATCTCCTACGAGCAGTACTTC
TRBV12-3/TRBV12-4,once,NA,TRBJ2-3,CASSHRADTQYF,TGTGCCAGCAGTCACAGGGCAGATACGCAGTATTTT
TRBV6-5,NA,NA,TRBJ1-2,CASSYNGGIGYGYTF,TGTGCCAGCAGTTACAACGGGGGGATCGGCTATGGCTACACCTTC
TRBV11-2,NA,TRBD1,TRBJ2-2,CASSLRDRVAGELFF,TGTGCCAGCAGCTTGCGGGACAGGGTGGCTGGGGAGCTGTTTTTT
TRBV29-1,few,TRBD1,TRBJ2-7,CSVELSDRGQAYEQYF,TGCAGCGTTGAACTTTCAGACAGGGGCCAGGCCTACGAGCAGTACTTC
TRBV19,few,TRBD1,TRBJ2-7,CASSPGTANEQYF,TGTGCCAGTAGTCCTGGGACAGCCAACGAGCAGTACTTC
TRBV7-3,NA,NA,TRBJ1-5,CASSSPGQPQHF,TGTGCCAGCAGCTCCCCCGGGCAGCCCCAGCATTTT
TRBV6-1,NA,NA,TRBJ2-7,CASSQRTGLTGEKYF,TGTGCCAGCAGCCAACGGACGGGGCTGACTGGCGAGAAGTACTTC
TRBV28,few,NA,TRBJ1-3,CASRSNSGNTIYF,TGTGCCAGCAGATCCAACTCTGGAAACACCATATATTTT
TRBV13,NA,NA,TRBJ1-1,CASSLQGRNTEAFF,TGTGCCAGCAGCTTACAGGGTCGGAACACTGAAGCTTTCTTT
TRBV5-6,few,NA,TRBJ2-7,CASSLGGDRGEQYF,TGTGCCAGCAGCTTGGGGGGGGACCGTGGCGAGCAGTACTTC
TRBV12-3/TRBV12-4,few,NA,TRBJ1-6,CASSRDSSYNSPLHF,TGTGCCAGCAGCCGGGACTCGAGCTATAATTCACCCCTCCACTTT